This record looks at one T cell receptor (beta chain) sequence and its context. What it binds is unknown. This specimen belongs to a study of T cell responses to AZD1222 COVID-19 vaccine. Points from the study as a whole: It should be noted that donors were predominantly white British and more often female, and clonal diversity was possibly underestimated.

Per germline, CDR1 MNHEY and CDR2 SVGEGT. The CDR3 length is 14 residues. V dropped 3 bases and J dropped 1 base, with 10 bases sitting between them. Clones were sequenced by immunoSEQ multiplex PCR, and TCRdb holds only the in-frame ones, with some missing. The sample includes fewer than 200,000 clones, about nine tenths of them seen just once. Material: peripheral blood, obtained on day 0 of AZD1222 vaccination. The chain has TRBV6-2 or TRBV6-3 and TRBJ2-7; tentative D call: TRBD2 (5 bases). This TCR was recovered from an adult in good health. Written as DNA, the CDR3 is TGTGCCAGCAGTTATAGGACGGGATCCTACGAGCAGTACTTC. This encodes CASSYRTGSYEQYF.